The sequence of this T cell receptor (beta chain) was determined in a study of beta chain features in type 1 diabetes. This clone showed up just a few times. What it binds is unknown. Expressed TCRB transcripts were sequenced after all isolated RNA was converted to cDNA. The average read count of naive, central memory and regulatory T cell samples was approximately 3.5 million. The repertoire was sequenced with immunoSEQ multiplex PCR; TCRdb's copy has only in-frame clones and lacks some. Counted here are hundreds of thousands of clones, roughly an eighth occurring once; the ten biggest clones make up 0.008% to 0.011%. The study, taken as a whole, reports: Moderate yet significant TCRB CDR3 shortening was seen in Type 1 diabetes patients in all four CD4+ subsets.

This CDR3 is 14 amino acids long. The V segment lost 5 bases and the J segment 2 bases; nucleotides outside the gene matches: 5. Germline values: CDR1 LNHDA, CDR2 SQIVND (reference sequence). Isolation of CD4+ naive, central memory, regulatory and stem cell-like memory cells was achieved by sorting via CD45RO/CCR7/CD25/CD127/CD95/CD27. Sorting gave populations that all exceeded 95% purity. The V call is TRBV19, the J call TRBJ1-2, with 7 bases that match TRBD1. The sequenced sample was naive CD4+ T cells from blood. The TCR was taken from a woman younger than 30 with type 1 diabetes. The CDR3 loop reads CASSEATGNYGYTF. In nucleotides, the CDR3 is TGTGCCAGTAGTGAAGCGACAGGGAACTATGGCTACACCTTC.